This TCR beta chain was profiled in a study of CD8+ T cells in alopecia areata. The treatment was: oral pan-JAK inhibitor, 5-10 mg twice daily. Germline V lookup: CDR1 MNHEY, CDR2 SVGAGI. The CDR3 sequence is 16 residues long. V lost 0 bases, J lost 5 bases, and 16 bases lay in between. RNA extraction and reverse transcription yielded cDNA as sequencing template. Generated by immunoSEQ multiplex PCR, the TCRdb table keeps only in-frame clones and is missing some. The table includes about 270,000 clones, roughly 63% detected once. This clone was seen a handful of times. The clonotype was recovered from a human donor with alopecia areata. The rearrangement uses TRBV6-5 and TRBJ2-5, with a tentative D call TRBD1 (5 bases). The input for sequencing was CD4+ T cells sorted from blood, taken around week 54, from a patient treated with tofacitinib. CDR3 DNA sequence: TGTGCCAGCAGTTACTCGCTAACAGGCTTGGGGGAGACCCAGTACTTC. This sequence encodes CASSYSLTGLGETQYF.